The entry below gives a single T cell receptor (beta chain) sequence along with its context. TCRdb's table, derived via immunoSEQ multiplex PCR, lists solely in-frame clones and lacks some. The sample shows tens of thousands of clones, more than 85% of them seen only once. The data originate from a study of blood T cell repertoires in COVID-19. Study overall: The United States, Italy and Spain were the sources of the acute and convalescent COVID-19 samples. Sources were T cells, B-cell-depleted T cells, or PBMCs; the material itself was cDNA or gDNA.

The sample consisted of peripheral blood. The source of this sequence is a human donor with active COVID-19. The donor label of this sample is uncertain.

The CDR3 DNA is TGTGCCAGCAGCCGCCCACTGGGAGGGCAGTATTTT. Amino acid sequence: CASSRPLGGQYF. V is TRBV12-3 or TRBV12-4 and J is TRBJ2-3, with D perhaps matching TRBD2 (6 bases). The CDR3 is 12 residues long. Trimming removed 6 bases from V and 11 bases from J, with 15 bases in between.